This T cell receptor beta chain was documented in a study of shared clonotypes between healthy human individuals. Points on this clone: The antigen is undetermined.

Study-level results: Generation probabilities were higher for clonotypes shared across all four sorted-subset donors than for unshared ones.

The V gene end was trimmed by 2 bases and the J gene end by 7 bases; junction bases not matched to a gene: 17. The CDR3 loop spans 19 amino acids. Profiling relied on immunoSEQ multiplex PCR, and the TCRdb table lists in-frame clones only, not all of them. The data contain millions of clones, roughly 93% of them singletons. The receptor was isolated from a young man in good health. Some clones in this sample may be carry-over from other donors' samples. V is TRBV23-1 and J is TRBJ1-4; 9 bases agree with TRBD1. TRBV23-1 is an open reading frame whose function is uncertain. The sequenced sample consisted of naive CD4+ T cells from PBMCs. Subset denoted: CD45RA+ positively selected. This CDR3 reads CASSQKPDRGGHEGEKLFF. The CDR3 nucleotides read TGCGCCAGCAGTCAAAAACCCGACAGGGGGGGCCATGAAGGTGAAAAACTGTTTTTT.